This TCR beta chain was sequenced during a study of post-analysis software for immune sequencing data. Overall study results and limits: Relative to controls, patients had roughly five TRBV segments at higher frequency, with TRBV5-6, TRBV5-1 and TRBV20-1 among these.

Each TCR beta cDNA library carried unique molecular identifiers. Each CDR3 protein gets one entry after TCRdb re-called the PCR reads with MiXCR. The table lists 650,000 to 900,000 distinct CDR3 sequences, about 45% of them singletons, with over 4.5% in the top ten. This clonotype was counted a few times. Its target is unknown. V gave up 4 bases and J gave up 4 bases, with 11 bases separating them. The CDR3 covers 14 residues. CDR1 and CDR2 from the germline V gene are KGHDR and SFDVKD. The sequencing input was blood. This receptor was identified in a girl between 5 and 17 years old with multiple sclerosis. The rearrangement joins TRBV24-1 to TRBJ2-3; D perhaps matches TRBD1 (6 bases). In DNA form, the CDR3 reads TGTGCCACCAGTGAGCCGGGACACCCAGATACGCAGTATTTT. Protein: CATSEPGHPDTQYF.